These 11 T cell receptor beta chains were all obtained from the same sample, sequenced in a study of T cell responses to AZD1222 COVID-19 vaccine. TCRdb's table, derived via immunoSEQ multiplex PCR, lists solely in-frame clones and lacks some. The sample comprises fewer than 150,000 clones, about 90% of which are singletons, and around a tenth rests with the top ten. Source: peripheral blood, taken on day 0 of AZD1222 vaccination. The receptor set was obtained from an adult in good health.

The chain links TRBV18 to TRBJ1-4; D is ambiguous. Trimming shortened V by 2 bases and J by 10 bases, and 20 bases separated the two germline ends. The CDR3 spans 16 residues. From germline, CDR1 is KGHSH and CDR2 LQKENI. CDR3 in DNA: TGTGCCAGCTCACCATCAACGAAAGTTCAGTCTGTAAAACTGTTTTTT. Translated, it gives CASSPSTKVQSVKLFF.

About this clone: In the same sample, other DNA sequences code for this CDR3. Here the CDR3 DNA reads TGTGCCAGCAGTTTAAATTATGGCTACACCTTC. Protein product: CASSLNYGYTF. The gene calls are TRBV12-3 or TRBV12-4 and TRBJ1-2; no firm D call. This CDR3 has 11 amino acids. The V end was cut by 2 bases, the J end by 5 bases, with 3 bases between.

This clone has just one count. The CDR3 is CASRPGQGRNQPQHF. As DNA, the CDR3 is TGTGCCAGCAGACCGGGACAGGGCCGGAATCAGCCCCAGCATTTT. The chain joins TRBV6-5 to TRBJ1-5; 9 positions match TRBD1. Germline loops: CDR1 MNHEY, CDR2 SVGAGI. V lost 6 bases to trimming and J lost 4 bases; unmatched junction nucleotides: 7. CDR3 length: 15 amino acids.

This chain links TRBV7-9 with TRBJ2-5; unclear D gene. V shed 5 bases and J shed 1 base, with 5 bases lying between them. The germline gives CDR1 SEHNR, CDR2 FQNEAQ (reference sequence). The CDR3 sequence is 12 residues long. In DNA, the CDR3 is TGTGCCAGCAGCCCGCTCCAAGAGACCCAGTACTTC. This gives the protein CASSPLQETQYF.

This sequence joins TRBV9 and TRBJ2-2; the match to TRBD1 covers 7 bases. V lost 2 bases, J lost 3 bases, and 4 bases stayed unmatched. The length of the CDR3 is 15 residues. The V gene's germline CDR1 is SGDLS and CDR2 YYNGEE. Here the CDR3 reads CASSVRDSHTGELFF. Written as DNA, the CDR3 is TGTGCCAGCAGCGTTCGGGACAGCCACACCGGGGAGCTGTTTTTT.

The chain combines TRBV6-4 with TRBJ2-3, with TRBD2 identical over 8 bases. The CDR3 runs to 15 residues. V shed 6 bases and J 3 bases; nucleotides not matched to a gene: 8. From germline, CDR1 is MRHNA and CDR2 SNTAGT. DNA of the CDR3: TGTGCCAGCAGCCCCGGGACTAGGTTGACAGATACGCAGTATTTT. Encoded protein: CASSPGTRLTDTQYF.

This sequence joins TRBV14 and TRBJ1-1; D not resolved. V lost 4 bases and J lost 7, with 13 bases in between. Per the germline V gene, CDR1 is SGHDN and CDR2 is FVKESK. The CDR3 is 13 residues long. The CDR3 reads CASSLLSESEAFF. The CDR3, as DNA: TGTGCCAGCAGCCTACTTTCGGAGAGTGAAGCTTTCTTT.

This chain links TRBV7-6 with TRBJ2-3, with 9 bases aligning to TRBD2. V trimming: 3 bases; J trimming: 4 bases; junction bases outside the gene matches: 5. The CDR3 is made up of 15 amino acids. Germline V gene lookup returns CDR1 SGHVS and CDR2 FNYEAQ. CDR3 amino acids: CASSFGGGAPDTQYF. The CDR3 DNA follows: TGTGCCAGCAGCTTTGGCGGGGGGGCTCCAGATACGCAGTATTTT.

The chain has TRBV6-5 and TRBJ2-7, with 7 bases that match TRBD1. J was trimmed by 6 bases and V by 6 bases; bases with no gene match: 11. The germline V gene has CDR1 MNHEY and CDR2 SVGAGI. The CDR3 has 14 amino acids. Here the CDR3 DNA reads TGTGCCAGCAGGACTCGGGACAGTGGTTTCGAGCAGTACTTC. It translates to CASRTRDSGFEQYF.

The chain employs TRBV7-8 and TRBJ2-1; TRBD2 might be the D (7 bases). V was shortened by 5 bases and J by 8 bases, with 25 bases between the two germline ends. From germline, CDR1 is SGHVS and CDR2 FQNEAQ. The length of the CDR3 is 17 residues. This chain's CDR3 is CASSPKDGGGGLDEQFF. DNA of the CDR3: TGTGCCAGCAGCCCTAAGGATGGAGGGGGGGGATTGGATGAGCAGTTCTTC.

V gene TRBV27 combines with J gene TRBJ1-2; 7 nucleotides match TRBD1. The CDR3 runs 15 residues. CDR1 is MNHEY and CDR2 is SMNVEV in the germline V gene (reference sequence). V trimming: 6 bases; J trimming: 0 bases; junction bases outside the gene matches: 7. The CDR3 here is CASRKTGQTNYGYTF. The CDR3 bases are TGTGCCAGCAGAAAAACGGGACAGACTAACTATGGCTACACCTTC.